One sample yielded the 13 T cell receptor beta chains listed below, sequenced in a study of cytotoxic CD8 clonotypes in ibrutinib-treated CLL (dated by TCRdb to the early 2020s). Library preparation was by the immunoSEQ multiplex PCR assay. TCRdb carries this immuneACCESS record with in-frame sequences only. Its versions omit some clonotypes, under half of them owing to an unresolved V gene in the studies checked, with the rest unexplained. In this sample the table shows under 200,000 clones, more than 80% of which occur a single time. The ten largest clones represent about 5% of the sample. The sample's time point label, in plain terms: around 25 months on ibrutinib. The sample here was PBMCs, taken after 24 months of ibrutinib treatment. These receptors were collected from a human donor with chronic lymphocytic leukemia.

The chain is built from TRBV7-8 and TRBJ1-2; no reliable D call. Trimming cost V 4 bases and J 7 bases, with 22 bases left between them. The CDR3 loop spans 16 amino acids. Germline V CDR1 and CDR2: SGHVS, FQNEAQ. The CDR3 loop is CASSSLGGAGLGGYTF. DNA for the CDR3: TGTGCCAGCAGCTCCCTCGGAGGCGCAGGACTGGGTGGCTACACCTTC.

The genes are TRBV5-6 and TRBJ2-1; D gene uncertain. Per the germline V gene, CDR1 is SGHDT and CDR2 is YYEEEE. This CDR3 contains 15 residues. Trimming cost V 1 base and J 1 base, with 9 bases left between them. CDR3 region: CASSLWVGSYNEQFF. CDR3 DNA sequence: TGTGCCAGCAGCTTGTGGGTCGGATCCTACAATGAGCAGTTCTTC.

CDR3 nucleotide sequence: TGTGCCAGCAGCTTAGTCGGGGAAAAAGCTTTCTTT. Its protein product is CASSLVGEKAFF. The chain links TRBV11-1 to TRBJ1-1; D remains ambiguous. V was pared by 1 base and J by 9 bases, with 9 bases between. The CDR3 has 12 amino acids. Germline assignment: CDR1 SGHAT and CDR2 FQDESV (reference sequence).

The gene calls are TRBV19 and TRBJ2-1; TRBD2 aligns across 9 bases. Germline assignment: CDR1 LNHDA and CDR2 SQIVND (reference sequence). CDR3 size: 17 residues. Trimming cost V 1 base and J 0 bases; bases outside gene matches: 4. CDR3 nucleotide sequence: TGTGCCAGTAGTATAGGGCTAGCGGGGAGCTCCTACAATGAGCAGTTCTTC. Protein: CASSIGLAGSSYNEQFF.

This clone has just a few counts. The chain has TRBV6-1 and TRBJ2-7; 7 bases match TRBD2. The length of the CDR3 is 11 residues. The junction had 4 bases not matched to a gene; V was cut back by 8 bases and J by 6 bases. Germline CDR1 and CDR2: MNHNS and SASEGT. CDR3 amino acids: CASDWGGEQYF. The CDR3 nucleotides are TGTGCCAGCGACTGGGGGGGCGAGCAGTACTTC.

The chain is built from TRBV11-2 and TRBJ1-1; TRBD1 agrees at 8 bases. V gave up 5 bases and J gave up 2 bases; unmatched junction bases: 7. The CDR3 runs to 15 residues. Looked up from germline, CDR1 is SGHAT and CDR2 is FQNNGV. CDR3 sequence reads: CASSPRTGLNTEAFF. CDR3 bases: TGTGCCAGCAGCCCACGGACAGGGCTCAACACTGAAGCTTTCTTT.

V gene TRBV7-2 combines with J gene TRBJ2-3; tentative D call: TRBD1 (6 bases). There are 14 residues in the CDR3. The V gene lost 5 bases and the J gene lost 1 base, with 10 bases spanning the gap. In germline, CDR1 is SGHTA, CDR2 FQGNSA. CDR3 in DNA: TGTGCCAGCAGCCGGGACACCCGCACAGATACGCAGTATTTT. This encodes CASSRDTRTDTQYF.

The chain has TRBV5-1 and TRBJ2-1; the D gene is possibly TRBD1 (5 bases). Per germline, CDR1 SGHRS and CDR2 YFSETQ. With 1 base removed from V and 1 base from J, the gap between germline ends came to 9 bases. The CDR3 sequence is 15 residues long. In nucleotides, the CDR3 is TGCGCCAGCAGCTTGTTGACAGCGTCCTACAATGAGCAGTTCTTC. It translates to CASSLLTASYNEQFF.

This CDR3 is CASSLAGTGITYEQYF. The DNA for the CDR3 is TGCGCCAGCAGCTTGGCAGGGACAGGAATAACTTACGAGCAGTACTTC. The gene calls are TRBV5-1 and TRBJ2-7, with 8 bases aligning to TRBD1. Per germline, CDR1 SGHRS and CDR2 YFSETQ. V was pared by 0 bases and J by 4 bases, with 9 bases of the junction left unmatched. This CDR3 has 16 amino acids.

The chain recombines TRBV11-2 with TRBJ1-1; D perhaps matches TRBD1 (6 bases). Germline loops: CDR1 SGHAT, CDR2 FQNNGV. CDR3 length equals 17 residues. V was pared by 3 bases and J by 0 bases, with 17 bases between. The CDR3 sequence: CASSFSFVTGLNTEAFF. CDR3 DNA sequence: TGTGCCAGCAGCTTCTCTTTCGTTACAGGGCTGAACACTGAAGCTTTCTTT.

This chain connects TRBV19 to TRBJ1-1; 7 positions agree with TRBD1. This CDR3 contains 13 residues. The germline V gene has CDR1 LNHDA and CDR2 SQIVND (reference sequence). V shed 3 bases, J shed 6 bases, and the junction held 4 bases outside the gene matches. This CDR3 is CASSIGTGAEAFF. The CDR3 bases are TGTGCCAGTAGTATCGGCACAGGGGCTGAAGCTTTCTTT.

The chain links TRBV7-3 to TRBJ2-7; D perhaps matches TRBD2 (6 bases). The CDR3 runs to 12 residues. The V gene lost 0 bases and the J gene lost 7 bases, with 7 bases spanning the gap. The V gene's germline CDR1 is SGHTA and CDR2 FQGTGA. CDR3 DNA sequence: TGTGCCAGCAGCTTAACGGGAGGAGAGCAGTACTTC. Protein product: CASSLTGGEQYF.

V gene TRBV6-1 combines with J gene TRBJ2-6, with D unclear. The CDR3 has 18 amino acids. V dropped 4 bases and J dropped 4 bases, with 20 bases sitting between them. From germline, CDR1 is MNHNS and CDR2 SASEGT. The CDR3 DNA reads as TGTGCCAGCAGTGCATACTCTGTCGGAGCGACCGGGGCCAACGTCCTGACTTTC. As protein: CASSAYSVGATGANVLTF.